Listed below are T cell receptor beta chains from one sample, sequenced in a study of shared clonotypes between healthy human individuals. TCRdb keeps only in-frame clones here, not all; method: immunoSEQ multiplex PCR. The profile shows about 2.4 million clones, under 95% of them singletons. Sequences were obtained from naive CD4+ T cells from PBMCs. The receptors stem from a man aged 18 to 30 in good health. Some clones in this sample may be carry-over from other donors' samples. Both conserved end residues are part of each CDR3. A D gene is named only where the DNA matches it firmly. Where a row states a size, it is once, few, many or the class of an expanded clone; other rows omit it.

TRBJ2-7,TRBD2,TRBV6-5,NA,CASKTGTKGEQYF,TGTGCCAGCAAGACCGGGACTAAAGGGGAGCAGTACTTC
TRBJ2-5,TRBD2,TRBV28,NA,CASSPLAGAQETQYF,TGTGCCAGCAGCCCTCTAGCGGGAGCCCAAGAGACCCAGTACTTC
TRBJ2-2,NA,TRBV4-3,NA,CASSQGRNTGELFF,TGCGCCAGCAGCCAAGGGAGAAACACCGGGGAGCTGTTTTTT
TRBJ2-5,NA,TRBV5-1,NA,CASSLDGAGETQYF,TGCGCCAGCAGCTTGGATGGGGCGGGAGAGACCCAGTACTTC
TRBJ2-1,NA,TRBV21-1,NA,CASSIFPSASYNEQFF,TGTGCCAGCAGCATCTTTCCTAGCGCCTCCTACAATGAGCAGTTCTTC
TRBJ1-2,TRBD1,TRBV19,NA,CASERTGQENYGYTF,TGTGCCAGCGAGCGGACGGGACAGGAGAACTATGGCTACACCTTC
TRBJ1-2,NA,TRBV6-5,once,CASSPRGVSSGYTF,TGTGCCAGCAGCCCCAGGGGAGTATCGAGCGGCTACACCTTC
TRBJ2-3,NA,TRBV11-1,NA,CASSRPRVVAAQYF,TGTGCCAGCAGCCGCCCCAGGGTCGTCGCCGCGCAGTATTTT
TRBJ1-4,NA,TRBV28,NA,CASSHSDSATNEKLFF,TGTGCCAGCAGTCACTCGGACAGTGCAACTAATGAAAAACTGTTTTTT
TRBJ1-2,NA,TRBV4-1,NA,CASSQGRPGGNYGYTF,TGCGCCAGCAGCCAAGGCCGCCCCGGGGGGAACTATGGCTACACCTTC
TRBJ2-1,NA,TRBV10-3,NA,CAITSRDEQFF,TGTGCCATCACTTCTAGGGATGAGCAGTTCTTC
TRBJ2-7,NA,TRBV6-1,NA,CASSEVSSSSGEQYF,TGTGCCAGCAGTGAAGTTAGCTCAAGTTCGGGCGAGCAGTACTTC
TRBJ2-7,NA,TRBV4-1,NA,CASSPRGGGQTYEQYF,TGCGCCAGCAGTCCTCGGGGAGGGGGACAAACCTACGAGCAGTACTTC
TRBJ1-1,NA,TRBV28,once,CASSWAPVGAFF,TGTGCCAGCAGTTGGGCCCCCGTCGGGGCTTTCTTT
TRBJ2-5,TRBD1,TRBV6-4,NA,CASSDLGQGAKYF,TGTGCCAGCAGTGATTTGGGACAGGGGGCGAAGTACTTC
TRBJ2-1,TRBD2,TRBV6-1,NA,CASRDRGSGANEQFF,TGTGCCAGCAGAGACCGGGGTAGCGGGGCCAATGAGCAGTTCTTC
TRBJ1-1,NA,TRBV20-1,NA,CSASGGTEAFF,TGCAGTGCTTCCGGGGGCACTGAAGCTTTCTTT
TRBJ2-7,TRBD2,TRBV7-2,NA,CASNPRSGRTYEQYF,TGTGCCAGCAATCCACGTAGCGGGCGGACCTACGAGCAGTACTTC